This record looks at one T cell receptor beta chain sequence and its context. What it binds is not known. It was cDNA, reverse transcribed from extracted RNA, that served as the sequencing template. Method: immunoSEQ multiplex PCR; TCRdb's copy keeps in-frame clones and lacks some. The repertoire has about 8,900 clones, 67% of them found once; the top ten carry over 12%. Patients with alopecia areata provided lesional scalp punch biopsies as well as peripheral blood. The length of the CDR3 is 13 residues. CDR1 SGHDT and CDR2 YYEEEE come from the germline V gene. Trimming removed 5 bases at V and 4 bases at J, with 10 bases between. This record comes from a study of CD8+ T cells in alopecia areata. Study in general: Treatment comprised oral tofacitinib, 5 to 10 mg twice daily, in treated patients. Tofacitinib therapy took 6 to 18 months; 6 months off drug came after.

Whole-study results and caveats: With patients, TCR sharing proved less clear than in mice, a difference possibly related to HLA. Affected lesional scalp, above all in alopecia totalis/universalis, was more clonal than normal scalp.

The sequence derives from a human donor with alopecia areata. This chain uses TRBV5-6 with TRBJ1-3; D gene unclear. The sequencing input was skin. This chain's CDR3 is CASSRILGNTIYF. The DNA of the CDR3 is TGTGCCAGCAGTAGGATCCTCGGAAACACCATATATTTT.